Sequencing of this TCR beta chain was carried out in a study of blood T cells in healthy people across ages. This clonotype has only a few counts. The antigen is not known. Germline is not matched at one junction end, which may reflect a read error. Findings of the study overall: Unknown CMV status may confound age-related changes in expanded clones. Total diversity from one million sequenced T cells was likely underestimated.

With a J-beta primer mix and a sample-barcoded 5' primer, a second PCR ran about 7 to 12 cycles. Every molecule of cDNA carried a tag from a template-switch adaptor with 12 random nucleotides. MiXCR, applied by TCRdb to the 5' RACE reads, yields one record per CDR3 protein. The sample includes 1.5 million to 1.9 million distinct CDR3 sequences, around 40% seen only once; the top ten take about 4%. The CDR3 consists of 15 residues. The germline gives CDR1 SSHAT, CDR2 FNYEAQ (reference sequence). The sequence was obtained from a woman aged 18-35 years in good health. V gene TRBV7-7 combines with J gene TRBJ2-3; D not certain. Sequencing used blood. CDR3 DNA: TGTGCTAGCAGCTTAGCCCCTAGTAGCACAGATACGCAGTATTTT. It codes for CASSLAPSSTDTQYF. The complete variable domain, with remaining parts taken from reference TRBV7-7 and TRBJ2-3, reads GAGVSQSPRYKVTKRGQDVTLRCDPISSHATLYWYQQALGQGPEFLTYFNYEAQPDKSGLPSDRFSAERPEGSISTLTIQRTEQRDSAMYRCASSLAPSSTDTQYFGPGTRLTVL.